A single sample gave rise to the 23 T cell receptor beta chains below, sequenced in a study of T cells in localized non-small cell lung cancer. Here immunoSEQ multiplex PCR was the method, and the copy in TCRdb shows in-frame clones only, minus some. Among around 36,000 clones listed, approximately 80% were seen once. The input for sequencing was peripheral blood mononuclear cells, taken before any cancer treatment. The receptor source for this set is a male donor older than 55 with stage II lung adenocarcinoma.

This clone has more than one count but fewer than ten. This chain joins TRBV7-6 and TRBJ2-7, with TRBD2 matching 11 bases. Germline V gene data show CDR1 as SGHVS and CDR2 as FNYEAQ. The CDR3 sequence is 17 residues long. J gave up 1 base and V 3 bases, and 8 bases lay outside the gene matches. CDR3 amino acids: CASSLGPGLADSYEQYF. DNA of the CDR3: TGTGCCAGCAGCTTGGGGCCGGGACTAGCGGATTCCTACGAGCAGTACTTC.

The chain recombines TRBV11-3 with TRBJ2-7, with D possibly matching TRBD2 (6 bases). Germline assignment: CDR1 SGHNT and CDR2 YENEEA. CDR3 length: 14 residues. Trimming removed 4 bases at V and 6 bases at J, with 16 bases between. Written as DNA, the CDR3 is TGTGCCAGCAGCTCTGGGTGGCAGGGAGGCGAGCAGTACTTC. This encodes CASSSGWQGGEQYF.

V gene TRBV13 combines with J gene TRBJ2-1, with 7 bases matching TRBD2. The CDR3 length is 15 residues. V trimming: 4 bases; J trimming: 1 base; junction bases outside the gene matches: 4. Germline CDR1 and CDR2: PRHDT and FYEKMQ (reference sequence). The CDR3 spells CASSSGGDSYNEQFF. DNA for the CDR3: TGTGCCAGCAGCTCTGGGGGGGATTCCTACAATGAGCAGTTCTTC.

Only a few counts were recorded for this clone. This chain links TRBV29-1 with TRBJ2-3; possibly TRBD2 for D (6 bases). CDR1 is SQVTM, CDR2 ANQGSEA, per germline. The V end was cut by 6 bases, the J end by 6 bases, with 19 bases between. The CDR3 has 14 amino acids. CDR3 sequence: CSVTRDSSGDTQYF. Written as DNA, the CDR3 is TGCAGCGTGACCCGGGACTCCTCAGGGGATACGCAGTATTTT.

The chain couples TRBV28 to TRBJ2-1; 9 bases map to TRBD1. With 5 bases clipped from V and 4 bases from J, the junction kept 6 bases outside the gene matches. CDR1 and CDR2 (germline): MDHEN, SYDVKM. The CDR3 contains 15 residues. The CDR3 coding sequence is TGTGCCAGCAGTCAGACAGGGGGTCCGTACAATGAGCAGTTCTTC. Translated: CASSQTGGPYNEQFF.

This clone came up once. The rearrangement joins TRBV7-8 to TRBJ2-1; 7 nucleotides align to TRBD1. The CDR3 contains 16 residues. With V trimmed by 0 bases and J by 0 bases, 2 bases remained unmatched. From germline, CDR1 is SGHVS and CDR2 FQNEAQ. CDR3 sequence reads: CASSLADRSSYNEQFF. The DNA for the CDR3 is TGTGCCAGCAGCTTAGCGGACAGGAGCTCCTACAATGAGCAGTTCTTC.

The J gene is TRBJ2-7, the V gene TRBV19, with 7 bases identical to TRBD1. The CDR3 totals 14 residues. Germline CDR1 reads LNHDA; CDR2 reads SQIVND (reference sequence). The V and J ends lost 8 bases and 1 base, in that order; junction bases with no gene match: 8. The CDR3 nucleotides read TGTGCCAGTTCGGTCCAGGGGGATTCCTACGAGCAGTACTTC. This sequence encodes CASSVQGDSYEQYF.

The chain couples TRBV7-3 to TRBJ2-2; TRBD1 matches 8 bases. Germline loops: CDR1 SGHTA, CDR2 FQGTGA. J lost 2 bases, V lost 8 bases, and 10 bases had no gene match. The CDR3 extends over 16 amino acids. This CDR3 reads CASGPTGGGNTGELFF. Here the CDR3 DNA reads TGTGCCAGCGGACCCACAGGGGGTGGTAACACCGGGGAGCTGTTTTTT.

This clone has just a few counts. The chain has TRBV7-2 and TRBJ2-7; D is undetermined. Germline loops: CDR1 SGHTA, CDR2 FQGNSA. The V and J ends lost 4 bases and 7 bases respectively, with 14 bases between them. The CDR3 runs to 13 residues. DNA for the CDR3: TGTGCCAGCAGCTCCCAAGGTCGTGGGGAGCAGTACTTC. This codes for CASSSQGRGEQYF.

The chain has TRBV5-1 and TRBJ1-2; D ambiguous. The CDR3 spans 13 residues. Per the germline V gene, CDR1 is SGHRS and CDR2 is YFSETQ. V was shortened by 4 bases and J by 3 bases, with 10 bases between the two germline ends. Here the CDR3 reads CASSLRMDYGYTF. CDR3 nucleotides: TGCGCCAGCAGCCTCCGAATGGACTATGGCTACACCTTC.

The chain recombines TRBV19 with TRBJ2-2; 12 nucleotides agree with TRBD2. V lost 3 bases to trimming and J lost 6 bases; unmatched junction nucleotides: 5. CDR3 length: 16 residues. Germline loops: CDR1 LNHDA, CDR2 SQIVND (reference sequence). The chain's CDR3 is CASSIPSGRAAGELFF. CDR3 bases: TGTGCCAGTAGTATCCCTAGCGGGAGGGCAGCCGGGGAGCTGTTTTTT.

The chain employs TRBV10-3 and TRBJ2-3, with 7 bases lining up with TRBD2. The CDR3 extends over 13 amino acids. CDR1 and CDR2 from the germline V gene are ENHRY and SYGVKD. The V gene end was trimmed by 9 bases and the J gene end by 0 bases; junction bases not matched to a gene: 3. The CDR3 loop is CAIASGSTDTQYF. As DNA, the CDR3 is TGTGCCATTGCTAGCGGAAGCACAGATACGCAGTATTTT.

The genes are TRBV27 and TRBJ1-2, with TRBD1 matching 7 bases. J lost 6 bases, V lost 7 bases, and 11 bases had no gene match. The CDR3 is made up of 14 amino acids. The germline CDR1 and CDR2 sequences are MNHEY and SMNVEV (reference sequence). Here the CDR3 reads CASKSGETGNGYTF. CDR3 sequence (DNA): TGTGCCAGCAAGAGTGGGGAGACAGGGAATGGCTACACCTTC.

The table lists this clone with a few counts. The chain recombines TRBV7-6 with TRBJ2-7; maybe TRBD2 (5 bases). The CDR3 runs 15 residues. CDR1 and CDR2 from the germline V gene are SGHVS and FNYEAQ. The germline V and J ends were trimmed by 1 base and 3 bases, with 13 bases remaining between them. CDR3: CASSLGSGANYEQYF. CDR3 sequence (DNA): TGTGCCAGCAGCTTAGGGAGCGGAGCTAACTACGAGCAGTACTTC.

V and J are TRBV4-3 and TRBJ2-7, with D perhaps TRBD1 (5 bases). The CDR3 consists of 15 residues. V dropped 1 base and J dropped 3 bases, with 13 bases sitting between them. Germline V gives CDR1 LGHNA, CDR2 YSLEER. CDR3 residues: CASSQGSTEIYEQYF. Here the CDR3 DNA reads TGCGCCAGCAGCCAAGGCTCGACAGAGATCTACGAGCAGTACTTC.

This chain connects TRBV5-8 to TRBJ1-2, with D hard to call. Germline V gene sequence: CDR1 SGHTS, CDR2 YDEGEE. The CDR3 spans 14 residues. V shed 0 bases and J shed 4 bases, with 10 bases lying between them. The CDR3 sequence: CASSLASRSYGYTF. Here the CDR3 DNA reads TGTGCCAGCAGCTTGGCATCGCGAAGCTATGGCTACACCTTC. Based on the CDR3 plus reference TRBV5-8 and TRBJ1-2, the full variable domain is EAGVTQSPTHLIKTRGQQATLRCSPISGHTSVYWYQQALGLGLQFLLWYDEGEERNRGNFPPRFSGRQFPNYSSELNVNALELEDSALYLCASSLASRSYGYTFGSGTRLTVV.

The genes are TRBV6-5 and TRBJ2-7; the match to TRBD2 covers 8 bases. Germline CDR1 and CDR2: MNHEY and SVGAGI. The CDR3 is made up of 16 amino acids. The trim removed 0 bases at V and 2 bases at J, leaving 6 bases unmatched. The CDR3 DNA reads as TGTGCCAGCAGTTACTCGAAAGCGGGAGTTCCCTACGAGCAGTACTTC. Its protein product is CASSYSKAGVPYEQYF.

The sample holds one count of this clone. The gene calls are TRBV5-1 and TRBJ1-2; no reliable D call. This CDR3 spans 13 amino acids. Germline CDR1 and CDR2: SGHRS and YFSETQ. V shed 0 bases and J shed 6 bases, with 9 bases lying between them. The DNA of the CDR3 is TGCGCCAGCAGCTTGGGGGGTAGGGATGGCTACACCTTC. It encodes CASSLGGRDGYTF.

V gene TRBV7-2 combines with J gene TRBJ1-3; D unresolved. The CDR3 length is 13 residues. The V end was cut by 3 bases, the J end by 8 bases, with 11 bases between. CDR1 and CDR2 from the germline V gene are SGHTA and FQGNSA. The CDR3 is CASSFVPLDTIYF. The CDR3 nucleotides read TGTGCCAGCAGCTTCGTCCCCCTCGACACCATATATTTT.

This clone appeared once. The J gene is TRBJ1-1, the V gene TRBV6-6; 7 bases align to TRBD1. CDR3 length: 13 amino acids. Trimming at V came to 6 bases and at J to 3 bases, leaving 4 bases not matched to a gene. Germline values: CDR1 MNHNY, CDR2 SVGAGI (reference sequence). CDR3 nucleotide sequence: TGTGCCAGCAGAGATACAGGGGACACTGAAGCTTTCTTT. It is translated as CASRDTGDTEAFF.

The CDR3 DNA follows: TGTGCCAGCAGCCGCAGGGGGCCTGACACCTTC. Translated, it gives CASSRRGPDTF. This rearrangement joins TRBV5-8 to TRBJ1-2; 8 bases agree with TRBD1. CDR1 and CDR2 (germline): SGHTS, YDEGEE. V lost 4 bases to trimming and J lost 12 bases; unmatched junction nucleotides: 5. The CDR3 is made up of 11 amino acids.

This clone rates as medium-sized. The V call is TRBV18, the J call TRBJ1-5, with 8 bases fitting TRBD1. Germline-derived CDR1 and CDR2 are KGHSH and LQKENI. The CDR3 spans 14 residues. The V gene end was trimmed by 6 bases and the J gene end by 6 bases; junction bases not matched to a gene: 7. CDR3 protein: CASSQAGGGQPQHF. DNA for the CDR3: TGTGCCAGCTCCCAGGCAGGGGGCGGTCAGCCCCAGCATTTT.

V is TRBV2 and J is TRBJ2-1; D might be TRBD2 (5 bases). The CDR3 consists of 10 residues. Between the trimmed V and J ends, which lost 9 bases and 13 bases, there was a span of 13 bases. Germline-derived CDR1 and CDR2 are SNHLY and FYNNEI. Here the CDR3 reads CASVEGNQFF. The CDR3 DNA is TGTGCCAGTGTAGAGGGTAACCAGTTCTTC. Based on the CDR3 plus reference TRBV2 and TRBJ2-1, the full variable domain is EPEVTQTPSHQVTQMGQEVILRCVPISNHLYFYWYRQILGQKVEFLVSFYNNEISEKSEIFDDQFSVERPDGSNFTLKIRSTKLEDSAMYFCASVEGNQFFGPGTRLTVL.